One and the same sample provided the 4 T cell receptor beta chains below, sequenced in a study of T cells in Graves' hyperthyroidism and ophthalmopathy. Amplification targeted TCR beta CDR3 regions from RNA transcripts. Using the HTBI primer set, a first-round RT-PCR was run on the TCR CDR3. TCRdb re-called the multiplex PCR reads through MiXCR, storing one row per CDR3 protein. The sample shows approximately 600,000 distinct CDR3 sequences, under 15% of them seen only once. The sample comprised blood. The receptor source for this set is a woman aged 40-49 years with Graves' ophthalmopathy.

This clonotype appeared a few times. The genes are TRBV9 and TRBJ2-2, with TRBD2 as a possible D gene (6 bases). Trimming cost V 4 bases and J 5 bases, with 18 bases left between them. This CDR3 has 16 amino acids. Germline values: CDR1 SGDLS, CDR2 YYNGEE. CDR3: CASSQEGAGPTGELFF. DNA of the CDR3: TGTGCCAGCAGCCAAGAGGGAGCGGGCCCGACCGGGGAGCTGTTTTTT.

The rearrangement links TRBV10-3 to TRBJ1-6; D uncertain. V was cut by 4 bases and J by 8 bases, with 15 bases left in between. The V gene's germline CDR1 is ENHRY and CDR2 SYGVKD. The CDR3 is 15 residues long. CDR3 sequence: CAISGHPSGDSPLHF. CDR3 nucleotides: TGTGCCATCAGTGGGCACCCCTCAGGTGATTCACCCCTCCACTTT.

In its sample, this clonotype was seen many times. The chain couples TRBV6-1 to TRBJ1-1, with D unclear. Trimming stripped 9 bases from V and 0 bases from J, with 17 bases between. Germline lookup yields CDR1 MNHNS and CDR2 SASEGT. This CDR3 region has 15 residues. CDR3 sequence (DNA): TGTGCCAGTACCTTGGCAGGCCTTGTGAACACTGAAGCTTTCTTT. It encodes CASTLAGLVNTEAFF.

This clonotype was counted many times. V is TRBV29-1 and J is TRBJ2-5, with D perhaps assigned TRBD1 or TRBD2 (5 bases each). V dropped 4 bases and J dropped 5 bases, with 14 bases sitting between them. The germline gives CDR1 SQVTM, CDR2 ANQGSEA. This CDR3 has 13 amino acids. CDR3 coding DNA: TGCAGCGTTGGTATGGTGGGGGAGGAGACCCAGTACTTC. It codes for CSVGMVGEETQYF. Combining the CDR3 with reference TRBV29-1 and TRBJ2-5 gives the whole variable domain SAVISQKPSRDICQRGTSLTIQCQVDSQVTMMFWYRQQPGQSLTLIATANQGSEATYESGFVIDKFPISRPNLTFSTLTVSNMSPEDSSIYLCSVGMVGEETQYFGPGTRLLVL.